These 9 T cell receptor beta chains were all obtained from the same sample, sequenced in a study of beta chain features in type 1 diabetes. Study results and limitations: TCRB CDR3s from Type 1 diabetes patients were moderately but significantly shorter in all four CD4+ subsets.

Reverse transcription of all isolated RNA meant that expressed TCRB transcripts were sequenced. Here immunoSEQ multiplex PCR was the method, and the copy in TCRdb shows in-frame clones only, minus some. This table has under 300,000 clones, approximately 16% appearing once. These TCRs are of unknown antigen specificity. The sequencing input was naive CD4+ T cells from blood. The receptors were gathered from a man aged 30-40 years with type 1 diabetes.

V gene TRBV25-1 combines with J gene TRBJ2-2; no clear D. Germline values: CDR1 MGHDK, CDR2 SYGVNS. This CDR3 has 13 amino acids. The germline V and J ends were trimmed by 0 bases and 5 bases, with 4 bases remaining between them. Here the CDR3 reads CASSEYRTGELFF. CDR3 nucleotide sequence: TGTGCCAGCAGTGAATACAGAACCGGGGAGCTGTTTTTT.

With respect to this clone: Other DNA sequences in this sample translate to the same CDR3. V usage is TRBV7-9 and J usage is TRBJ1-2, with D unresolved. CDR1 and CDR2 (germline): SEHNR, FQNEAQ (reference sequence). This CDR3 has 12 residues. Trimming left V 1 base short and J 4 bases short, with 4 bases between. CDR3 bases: TGTGCCAGCAGCTTAGAAGGCTATGGCTACACCTTC. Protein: CASSLEGYGYTF.

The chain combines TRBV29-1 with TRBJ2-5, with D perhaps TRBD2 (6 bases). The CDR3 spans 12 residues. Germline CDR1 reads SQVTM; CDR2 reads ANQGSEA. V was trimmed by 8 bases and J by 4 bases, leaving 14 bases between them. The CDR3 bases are TGCAGCTCTGCTCTAGCGTCAGAGACCCAGTACTTC. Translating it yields CSSALASETQYF.

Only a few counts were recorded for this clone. The CDR3 DNA sequence: TGCGCCAGCAGCCAAGGACCGTCCTACAATGAGCAGTTCTTC. Its translation is CASSQGPSYNEQFF. V usage is TRBV4-1 and J usage is TRBJ2-1; D call uncertain. The CDR3 totals 14 residues. Trimming took off 1 base at V and 1 base at J, with 5 bases between the two ends. CDR1 is MGHRA and CDR2 is YSYEKL in the germline V gene.

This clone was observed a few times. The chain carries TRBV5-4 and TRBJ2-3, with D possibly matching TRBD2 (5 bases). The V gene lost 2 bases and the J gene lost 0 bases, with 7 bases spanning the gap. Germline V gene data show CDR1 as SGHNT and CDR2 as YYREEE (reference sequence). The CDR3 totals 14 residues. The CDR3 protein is CASSLTGSTDTQYF. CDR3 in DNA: TGTGCCAGCAGCTTAACGGGGAGCACAGATACGCAGTATTTT.

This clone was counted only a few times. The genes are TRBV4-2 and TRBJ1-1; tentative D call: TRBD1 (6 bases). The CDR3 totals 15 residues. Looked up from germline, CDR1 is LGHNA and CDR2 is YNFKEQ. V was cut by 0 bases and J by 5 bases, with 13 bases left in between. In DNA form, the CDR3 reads TGTGCCAGCAGCCAAGATCTGGGGGCGAAAACTGAAGCTTTCTTT. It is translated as CASSQDLGAKTEAFF.

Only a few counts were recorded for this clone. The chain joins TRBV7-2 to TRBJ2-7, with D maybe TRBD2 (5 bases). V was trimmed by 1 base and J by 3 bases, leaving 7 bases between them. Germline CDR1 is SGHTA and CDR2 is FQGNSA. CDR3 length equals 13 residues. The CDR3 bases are TGTGCCAGCAGCTTAGTCGGGGTCTACGAGCAGTACTTC. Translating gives CASSLVGVYEQYF.

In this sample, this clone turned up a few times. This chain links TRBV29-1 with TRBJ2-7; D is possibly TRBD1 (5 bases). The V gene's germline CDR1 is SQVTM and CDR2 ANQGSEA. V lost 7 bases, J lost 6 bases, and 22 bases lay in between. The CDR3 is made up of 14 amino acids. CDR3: CSAQGKFDGSEQYF. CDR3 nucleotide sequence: TGCAGCGCGCAGGGAAAATTCGATGGAAGCGAGCAGTACTTC.

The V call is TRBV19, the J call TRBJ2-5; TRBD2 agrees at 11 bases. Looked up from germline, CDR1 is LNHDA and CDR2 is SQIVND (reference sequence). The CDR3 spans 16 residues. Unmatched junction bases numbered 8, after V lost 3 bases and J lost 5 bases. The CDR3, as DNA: TGTGCCAGTAGTATCATAGCGGGAGGGCAGACGGAGACCCAGTACTTC. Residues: CASSIIAGGQTETQYF.